Given below is one T cell receptor (beta chain) in context. This table comes from immunoSEQ multiplex PCR, and its TCRdb copy is limited to in-frame clones, with some not included. This table holds about 56,000 clones, 80% to 90% found once. The sample is drawn from a study of blood T cell repertoires in COVID-19. The germline CDR1 and CDR2 sequences are KGHDR and SFDVKD. V dropped 5 bases and J dropped 9 bases, with 7 bases sitting between them. The CDR3 runs 11 residues. The rearrangement uses TRBV24-1 and TRBJ2-1, with D perhaps matching TRBD1 (5 bases). The receptor comes from a woman aged 60 to 75 with COVID-19, enrolled during active disease. The specimen was peripheral blood. This CDR3 reads CATSVGAEQFF. The CDR3 coding sequence is TGTGCCACCAGTGTTGGGGCTGAGCAGTTCTTC.